This T cell receptor (beta chain) appears in the sequencing data of a study of cytomegalovirus exposure and HLA in healthy donors (dated by TCRdb to about 2017). Concerning the study at large: An earlier analysis of several hundred of the donors reported 276 Gb of sequence data and around 100 million unique TCR beta sequences obtained from approximately 180 million T cells. An early release covering over 500 HLA-typed donors comprised about 300 gigabases of sequencing data and 65 million to 100 million unique TCR sequences. Of the roughly 410 genotyped donors, 81% were placed in the genetic ancestry cluster associated with self-reported Caucasian donors. The study was designed to test whether signatures of past pathogen exposure could be identified by cataloging public T cell receptors. Using immunosequencing, the study profiled T cell repertoires from 500 to 800 subjects and related those repertoires to cytomegalovirus serostatus. Along with the approximately 650-subject first cohort, a separate validation cohort of about 110 different subjects was used. High-throughput TCR immunosequencing, statistical association of individual TCRs with disease status, and machine learning were combined to predict cytomegalovirus infection status. A later analysis re-examined previously published TCR beta repertoires from 600 to 700 donors and added high-resolution HLA genotyping to investigate patterns of TCR occurrence. The later analysis used no new phenotypic data to find candidate immune exposures, relying instead on TCR beta sequences and their occurrence across donors. In an earlier analysis of 500 to 650 of the donors, high-throughput TCR beta sequencing was used to judge whether each TCR beta V gene segment behaved as functional or pseudogenic. Donor age, sex, ethnicity and CMV serostatus were collected together with the repertoire data. A later genetic analysis took genome-wide SNP genotypes for 398 of the 666 donors and used that subset as a discovery cohort. Every repertoire in the discovery cohort had been generated on one and the same sequencing platform. HLA typing included class I and class II loci at four-digit resolution. The number of donors typed differed by locus, with roughly 629-640 for A, B, C, DRB1 and DQB1, 522 for DQA1, 600 to 610 for DPA1, and under 490 for DPB1. A handful of DR-DQ haplotypes were handled as single units for association and clustering because linkage in the cohort was strong. Across about 380 genotyped donors of the cohort, an average of approximately 240,000 unique TCR beta nucleotide sequences per donor were sequenced, and about a sixth of those sequences were non-productive. The paper's findings and limits, for the study overall: Only TCR beta chains were sequenced in this cohort, and the absence of alpha or paired-chain data limited detectable features. According to the authors, the approach could potentially be generalized to other disease states and immunological phenotypes. According to a later analysis, most CMV-associated TCR beta chains appeared to be HLA-restricted, and the HLA associations seemed to be driven largely by CMV exposure. According to a later analysis, parvovirus B19, influenza, CMV and Epstein-Barr virus appeared linked to several top co-occurrence clusters. In a later analysis, more than 15,000 TCR beta sequences were associated with specific HLA alleles at a false discovery rate of 0.05. The only immune exposure information available for the cohort was CMV serostatus. An earlier analysis of approximately 540 of the donors showed that most TCR beta V segments appeared in productive rearrangements either about 87% or about 30% of the time, which broadly matched IMGT annotations. A further reported finding was that TCR beta sequences accurately predicted the HLA-A and HLA-B alleles for most subjects in the first cohort. In a later analysis, TCR association rates were found to vary across HLA loci, with the most associated TCRs seen for DRB1 alleles and the fewest for HLA-C alleles. A cluster of highly shared sequence variants was judged likely to be a technical artifact of the sequencing pipeline. The study gave a list of 150 to 200 TCR beta chains associated with cytomegalovirus. An association between a missense DCLRE1C variant and V-gene and J-gene trimming of TCR beta chains was found in a later genetic analysis and replicated in an independent cohort. In vitro tests confirmed that a few of the cytomegalovirus-associated TCR beta chains recognize cytomegalovirus antigens. Sequencing depth was assumed to be roughly uniform across donors in the presence/absence analyses, though that assumption may not hold. Seventeen rarely observed V segments, including chromosome 9 orphons, were excluded from the earlier analysis of some 590 of the donors because counts were too low. Because the 87-base-pair reads could not distinguish some IMGT-functional V segments, including TRBV6-2 and TRBV6-3, those segments were excluded. Cytomegalovirus status was reported to be diagnosed by the classifier with high specificity and sensitivity in both the original and validation cohorts. Strong co-occurrence of HLA alleles, especially DR and DQ, made assigning TCR associations to individual alleles difficult. Compared with equally common non-associated chains, HLA-associated TCR beta chains in a later analysis were more clonally expanded and had lower generation probabilities. According to a later genetic analysis, donors in an Asian-associated ancestry cluster had fewer N-insertions in productive TCRs than the approximately 700-donor mean. Because some donors lacked HLA typing at each locus, the association tests relied only on the typed subset. Correlated functional status among segregating V segments might be attributable to linkage disequilibrium, but an unknown experimental factor could not be ruled out. While some public TCRs were present in many individuals, most TCR sequences turned up only very rarely across donors.

The library was built by means of the immunoSEQ multiplex PCR assay. The multiplex PCR relied on a mix of 60 forward primers for TCR Vbeta segments and 13 reverse primers for TCR Jbeta segments. Amplification of the CDR3 region of rearranged TCR beta genes was performed with a multiplex PCR assay on genomic DNA. On the Illumina HiSeq System, the amplified TCR beta libraries were sequenced as 87-base-pair reads. The study's own analysis went as follows. A later analysis counted about 76 million unique TCR beta chains across the 670 or so repertoires, and roughly 10 million of these chains were shared by at least two donors. Raw reads were error-corrected and collapsed into unique sequences with a nearest-neighbor algorithm that merged closely related sequences to remove PCR and sequencing errors. CDR3 sequences were aligned to IMGT reference sequences to assign V, D and J gene segments. For a sequence to be retained, a match of at least six nucleotides was required to both a V gene segment and a J gene segment. A rearrangement counted as productive if the CDR3 had no stop codons and remained in frame with V and J, and every other rearrangement counted as non-productive. Following IMGT convention, CDR3 was defined as the stretch from the second conserved V-encoded cysteine to the conserved J-encoded phenylalanine. In an earlier analysis of around 640 of the donors, sequences lacking an unambiguous match to a single V gene segment were excluded. In an earlier analysis of 587 of the donors, a V segment was called functional when productive rearrangements were above 56.7%, and segregating when the standard deviation between donors exceeded 5%. A statistical classification framework was developed to diagnose cytomegalovirus status using the catalog of TCR beta chain sequences. V and J gene assignment, in a later analysis, came from comparing TCR nucleotide sequences with IMGT/GENE-DB human TR gene sequences. Using the TCRdist pipeline, a later analysis assigned CDR3 sequences along with most-parsimonious VDJ recombination scenarios. In a later analysis, each TCR beta chain was defined by its CDR3 amino acid sequence together with its V-gene family, and reads without a unique V-gene family were excluded. To address suspected cross-contamination and a sequencing artifact, a later analysis removed approximately 590 highly shared, low-generation-probability nucleotide sequences. For each public chain, a later analysis derived a clonal expansion index from normalized ranks of inferred template counts within each repertoire. In a later analysis, generation probabilities were computed using a VDJ recombination model fitted to out-of-frame rearrangements, and the results were checked against IGoR. A later analysis scored TCR-TCR, TCR-HLA and TCR-CMV co-occurrence with hypergeometric tests, applying a repertoire-size bias correction to TCR pairs. In a later analysis, false discovery rates were estimated by permuting HLA or CMV assignments 20 times. In a later analysis, co-occurring TCRs were grouped using DBSCAN, with TCRdist sequence similarity added in when clustering inside HLA-allele-positive subsets. Co-occurrence clustering excluded repertoires with fewer than 30,000 or more than 120,000 public chains, plus five with anomalous nucleotide sharing. TCRdb provides this immuneACCESS table in a form limited to in-frame rearrangements. Some clones are lacking; in checked studies, under half of them reflect an unresolved V gene, and why the rest are absent is not known. The V and J calls and clone size are taken from that table; D and trimming were inferred from the DNA. In this sample the table shows about 190,000 clones, 60% to 80% of which occur a single time. The biggest ten clones account for 2.5% to 3.5% of the sample.

This clone was counted only a few times. The target of this receptor is not known. Base qualities are missing; no much larger clone stands one base away. Compared with germline, V lacks 1 base and J lacks 5 bases; bases without a gene match: 7. Counted from cysteine to phenylalanine, this CDR3 has 15 amino acids. The kept DNA is CDR3 alone, 45 bases in frame from the first base. The germline V gene supplies CDR1 LGHNA and CDR2 YNFKEQ. The cohort comprised more than 550 healthy bone marrow donors. At the time of sampling, all cohort members were nominally healthy, though unrecorded immune exposures were likely present. The donor was CMV seropositive and was included in the group of 250 to 300 seropositive cohort members. A peripheral blood sample was provided by each donor, and peripheral blood mononuclear cells were used for TCR beta sequencing. Genomic DNA extraction from the blood cell samples was performed with the Qiagen DNeasy Blood Extraction Kit.

The sample consisted of PBMCs. The sequence is built from TRBV4-2 and TRBJ2-5; TRBD2 lines up with 7 middle nucleotides. The TCR originated in a woman aged 25 to 39 in good health and CMV-seropositive. The sequence in DNA is TGTGCCAGCAGCCAAGCGGCGGGAGTGGCGGAGACCCAGTACTTC. This codes for CASSQAAGVAETQYF.